A single sample gave rise to the 5 T cell receptor beta chains below, sequenced in a study of blood T cells in healthy people across ages. Together with a sample-barcoded 5' primer, a J-beta primer mix was included in a second PCR lasting about 6 to 12 cycles. From the 5' RACE reads, TCRdb called clonotypes with MiXCR, one entry per CDR3 protein. Seen here are more than 900,000 distinct CDR3 sequences, roughly 29% observed once, and the top ten hold roughly 10%. These records were also assigned to another study, of T cells of mothers and their children.

Sequenced input: blood. The receptors shown here come from a woman in her forties in good health.

The sample holds a few counts of this clonotype. CDR3 sequence: CASRLEALSGEKLFF. CDR3 DNA sequence: TGTGCCAGCAGACTTGAGGCCCTGAGTGGGGAAAAACTGTTTTTT. The chain carries TRBV7-2 and TRBJ1-4; D uncertain. The CDR3 extends over 15 amino acids. V lost 6 bases and J lost 8, with 19 bases in between. The germline CDR1 and CDR2 sequences are SGHTA and FQGNSA. The full variable domain, in which reference TRBV7-2 and TRBJ1-4 provide the parts outside the CDR3, is GAGVSQSPSNKVTEKGKDVELRCDPISGHTALYWYRQSLGQGLEFLIYFQGNSAPDKSGLPSDRFSAERTGGSVSTLTIQRTQQEDSAVYLCASRLEALSGEKLFFGSGTQLSVL.

This clonotype was recorded many times. The V gene is TRBV4-3, the J gene TRBJ2-3; 7 positions match TRBD2. CDR1 is LGHNA and CDR2 is YSLEER in the germline V gene. The CDR3 runs to 16 residues. After removal of 1 base from V and 2 bases from J, the junction contained 6 bases not matched to a gene. Here the CDR3 DNA reads TGCGCCAGCAGCCAAGGGCTCGGGGGGAACACAGATACGCAGTATTTT. Protein: CASSQGLGGNTDTQYF.

V usage is TRBV28 and J usage is TRBJ1-1, with TRBD1 matching 8 bases. The CDR3 loop spans 12 amino acids. Germline V lookup: CDR1 MDHEN, CDR2 SYDVKM. V shed 2 bases, J shed 9 bases, and the junction held 2 bases outside the gene matches. The CDR3 sequence: CASSLTGGKAFF. The CDR3 coding sequence is TGTGCCAGCAGTTTAACAGGGGGGAAAGCTTTCTTT.

With regard to this clonotype: This may be a read error: a much more frequent sequence differs by one nucleotide. This sequence joins TRBV12-3 or TRBV12-4 and TRBJ2-4; TRBD1 might be the D (6 bases). V was clipped by 3 bases and J by 2 bases, with 8 bases between them. The CDR3 extends over 14 amino acids. The CDR3 nucleotides are TGTGCCAGCAGTTTCCAGGGGCCCAAAAACATTCAGTACTTC. The encoded protein is CASSFQGPKNIQYF.

Turning to this clonotype: One junction end disagrees with the germline gene, perhaps due to a read error. This sequence joins TRBV25-1 and TRBJ2-7; the match to TRBD1 covers 10 bases. Germline lookup yields CDR1 MGHDK and CDR2 SYGVNS. This CDR3 has 17 residues. CDR3 protein: CASSESHGTGASCEQYF. CDR3 coding DNA: TGTGCCAGCAGTGAATCCCACGGGACAGGGGCCTCCTGCGAGCAGTACTTC.